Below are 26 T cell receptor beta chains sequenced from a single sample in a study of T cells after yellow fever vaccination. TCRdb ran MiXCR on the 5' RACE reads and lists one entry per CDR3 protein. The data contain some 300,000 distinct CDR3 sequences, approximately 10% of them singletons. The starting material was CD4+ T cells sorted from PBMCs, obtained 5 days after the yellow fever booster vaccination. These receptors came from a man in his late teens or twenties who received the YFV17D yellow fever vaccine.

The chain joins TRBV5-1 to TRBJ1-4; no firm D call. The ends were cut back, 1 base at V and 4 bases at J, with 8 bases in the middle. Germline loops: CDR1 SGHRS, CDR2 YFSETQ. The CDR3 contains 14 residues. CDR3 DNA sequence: TGCGCCAGCAGCTTGACAGACGTTAATGAAAAACTGTTTTTT. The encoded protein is CASSLTDVNEKLFF.

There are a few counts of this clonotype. Here the CDR3 DNA reads TGTGCCAGCAGCTTAGTTTCAGGGGGTCAAATGGCCCTCCACTTT. Translated, it gives CASSLVSGGQMALHF. The chain joins TRBV7-2 to TRBJ1-6, with 7 bases fitting TRBD1. V dropped 1 base and J dropped 14; count of bases not matched to a gene: 11. The V gene's germline CDR1 is SGHTA and CDR2 FQGNSA. The CDR3 consists of 15 residues. Looking up the rest from reference TRBV7-2 and TRBJ1-6 gives the full variable domain: GAGVSQSPSNKVTEKGKDVELRCDPISGHTALYWYRQSLGQGLEFLIYFQGNSAPDKSGLPSDRFSAERTGGSVSTLTIQRTQQEDSAVYLCASSLVSGGQMALHFGNGTRLTVT.

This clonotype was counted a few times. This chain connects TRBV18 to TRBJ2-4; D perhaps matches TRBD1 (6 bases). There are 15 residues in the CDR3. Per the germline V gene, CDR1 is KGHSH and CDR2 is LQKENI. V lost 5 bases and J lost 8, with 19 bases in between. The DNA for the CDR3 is TGTGCCAGCTCATCTTTTTCCAGGGGCATGGACATTCAGTACTTC. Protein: CASSSFSRGMDIQYF.

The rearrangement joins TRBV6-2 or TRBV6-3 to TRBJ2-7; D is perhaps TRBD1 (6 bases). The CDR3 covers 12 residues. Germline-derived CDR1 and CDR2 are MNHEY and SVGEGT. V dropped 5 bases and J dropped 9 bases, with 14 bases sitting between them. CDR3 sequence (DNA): TGTGCCAGCAGTCTGACAGGTCGGTGGCAGTACTTC. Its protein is CASSLTGRWQYF.

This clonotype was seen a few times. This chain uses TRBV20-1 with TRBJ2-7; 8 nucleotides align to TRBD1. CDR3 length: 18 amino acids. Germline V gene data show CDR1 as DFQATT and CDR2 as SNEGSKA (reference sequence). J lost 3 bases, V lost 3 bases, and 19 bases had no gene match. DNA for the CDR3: TGCAGTGCTAGTACTTCGTGGGACAGGCGCTCTTATTACTACGAGCAGTACGTC. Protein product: CSASTSWDRRSYYYEQYV.

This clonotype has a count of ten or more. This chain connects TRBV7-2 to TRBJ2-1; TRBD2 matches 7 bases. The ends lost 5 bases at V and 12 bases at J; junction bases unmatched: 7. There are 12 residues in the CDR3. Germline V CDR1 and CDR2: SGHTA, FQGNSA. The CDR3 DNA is TGTGCCAGCAGCGGGAGCGGGGTCGGGCAGTTCTTC. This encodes CASSGSGVGQFF.

The CDR3 bases are TGCGCCAGCAGTCGGGACACCTCGAACACCGGGGAGCTGTTTTTT. This encodes CASSRDTSNTGELFF. The rearrangement joins TRBV5-1 to TRBJ2-2; perhaps TRBD1 as D (6 bases). CDR1 and CDR2 from the germline V gene are SGHRS and YFSETQ. V gave up 5 bases and J gave up 0 bases, with 11 bases separating them. The CDR3 has 15 residues.

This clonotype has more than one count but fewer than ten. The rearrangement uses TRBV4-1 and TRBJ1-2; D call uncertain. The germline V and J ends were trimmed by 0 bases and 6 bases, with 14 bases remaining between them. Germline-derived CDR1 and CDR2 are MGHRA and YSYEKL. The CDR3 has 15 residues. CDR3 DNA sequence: TGCGCCAGCAGCCAAGATCGGTCCCGTAATGATGGCTACACCTTC. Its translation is CASSQDRSRNDGYTF.

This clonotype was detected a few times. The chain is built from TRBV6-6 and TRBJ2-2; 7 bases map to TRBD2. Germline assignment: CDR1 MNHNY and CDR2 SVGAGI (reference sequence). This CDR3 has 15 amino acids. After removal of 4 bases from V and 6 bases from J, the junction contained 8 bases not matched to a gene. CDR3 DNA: TGTGCCAGCAGTTGGACTAGAATGGTCGCCGGGGAGCTGTTTTTT. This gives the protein CASSWTRMVAGELFF.

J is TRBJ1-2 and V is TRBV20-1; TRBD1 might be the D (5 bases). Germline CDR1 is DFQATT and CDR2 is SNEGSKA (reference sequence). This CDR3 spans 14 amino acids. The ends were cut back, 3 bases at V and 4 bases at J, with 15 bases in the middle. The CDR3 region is CSARDSGSSYGYTF. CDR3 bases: TGCAGTGCTAGGGACTCAGGGTCCTCCTATGGCTACACCTTC.

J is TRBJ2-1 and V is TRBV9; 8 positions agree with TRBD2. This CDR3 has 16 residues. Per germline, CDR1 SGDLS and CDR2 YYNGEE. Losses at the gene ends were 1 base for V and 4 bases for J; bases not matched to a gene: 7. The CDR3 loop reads CASSVSGTSWYNEQFF. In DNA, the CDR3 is TGTGCCAGCAGCGTATCCGGGACTAGTTGGTACAATGAGCAGTTCTTC.

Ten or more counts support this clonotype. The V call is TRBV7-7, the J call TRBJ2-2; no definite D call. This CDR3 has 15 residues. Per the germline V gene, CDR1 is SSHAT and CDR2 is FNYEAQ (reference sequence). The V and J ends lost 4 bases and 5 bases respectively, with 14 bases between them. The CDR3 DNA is TGTGCCAGCAGCTCCTCTCGGAGCAATACCGGGGAGCTGTTTTTT. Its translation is CASSSSRSNTGELFF.

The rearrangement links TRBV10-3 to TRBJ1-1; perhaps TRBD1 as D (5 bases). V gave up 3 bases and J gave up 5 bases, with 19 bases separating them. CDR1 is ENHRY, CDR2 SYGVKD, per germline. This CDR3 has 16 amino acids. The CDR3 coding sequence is TGTGCCATCAGTGACCCGTTGGGACGGGGGGAGACTGAAGCTTTCTTT. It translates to CAISDPLGRGETEAFF.

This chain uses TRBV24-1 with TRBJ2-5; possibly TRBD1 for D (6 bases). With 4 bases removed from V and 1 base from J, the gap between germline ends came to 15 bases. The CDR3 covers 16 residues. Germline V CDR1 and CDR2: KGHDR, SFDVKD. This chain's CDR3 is CATSDPRGAGQETQYF. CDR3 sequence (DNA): TGTGCCACCAGTGACCCCAGGGGCGCAGGCCAAGAGACCCAGTACTTC.

The CDR3 reads CASSLEGQGHSPLHF. In DNA, the CDR3 is TGCGCCAGCAGCTTGGAGGGACAGGGGCATTCACCCCTCCACTTT. The chain uses TRBV5-1 and TRBJ1-6, with 10 bases fitting TRBD1. Germline CDR1 is SGHRS and CDR2 is YFSETQ. This CDR3 comprises 15 residues. J was trimmed by 8 bases and V by 0 bases; bases with no gene match: 2.

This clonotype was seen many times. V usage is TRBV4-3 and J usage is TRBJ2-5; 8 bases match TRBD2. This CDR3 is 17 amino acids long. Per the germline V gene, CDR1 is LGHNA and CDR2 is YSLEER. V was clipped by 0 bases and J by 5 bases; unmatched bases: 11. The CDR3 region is CASSQEPPPGGEETQYF. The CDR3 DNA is TGCGCCAGCAGCCAAGAACCCCCTCCGGGGGGGGAGGAGACCCAGTACTTC.

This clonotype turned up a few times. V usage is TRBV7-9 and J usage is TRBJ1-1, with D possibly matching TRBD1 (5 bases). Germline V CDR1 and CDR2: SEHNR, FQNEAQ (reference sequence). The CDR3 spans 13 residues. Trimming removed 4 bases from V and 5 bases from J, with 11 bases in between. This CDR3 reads CASSWDLVTEAFF. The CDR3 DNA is TGTGCCAGCAGCTGGGACTTGGTAACTGAAGCTTTCTTT.

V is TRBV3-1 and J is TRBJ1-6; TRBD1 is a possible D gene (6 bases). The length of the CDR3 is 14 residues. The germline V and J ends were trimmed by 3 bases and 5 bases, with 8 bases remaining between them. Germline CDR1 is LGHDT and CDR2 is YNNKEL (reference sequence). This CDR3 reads CASSQGADNSPLHF. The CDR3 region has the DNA TGTGCCAGCAGCCAGGGGGCCGATAATTCACCCCTCCACTTT.

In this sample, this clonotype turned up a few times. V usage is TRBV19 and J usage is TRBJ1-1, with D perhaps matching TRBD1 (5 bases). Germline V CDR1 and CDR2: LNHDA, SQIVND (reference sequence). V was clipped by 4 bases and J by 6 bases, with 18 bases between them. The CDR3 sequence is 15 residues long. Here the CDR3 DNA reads TGTGCCAGTAGTACCCACAGGCTCGGGGGGGCTGAAGCTTTCTTT. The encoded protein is CASSTHRLGGAEAFF.

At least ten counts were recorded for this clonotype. CDR3 loop: CASSEQVGGRYNEQFF. CDR3 nucleotides: TGCGCCAGCAGCGAGCAGGTCGGGGGGCGATACAATGAGCAGTTCTTC. V is TRBV5-1 and J is TRBJ2-1; TRBD2 might be the D (7 bases). Trimming pared 4 bases from V and 4 bases from J, leaving 18 bases between. The CDR3 has 16 residues. The germline gives CDR1 SGHRS, CDR2 YFSETQ. Full variable domain (remainder filled in from reference TRBV5-1 and TRBJ2-1): KAGVTQTPRYLIKTRGQQVTLSCSPISGHRSVSWYQQTPGQGLQFLFEYFSETQRNKGNFPGRFSGRQFSNSRSEMNVSTLELGDSALYLCASSEQVGGRYNEQFFGPGTRLTVL.

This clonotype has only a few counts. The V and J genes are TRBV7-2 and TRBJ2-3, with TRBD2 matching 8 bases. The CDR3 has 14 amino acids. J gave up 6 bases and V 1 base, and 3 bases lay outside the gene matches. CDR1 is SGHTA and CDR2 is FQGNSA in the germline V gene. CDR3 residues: CASSLVGGGDTQYF. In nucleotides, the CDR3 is TGTGCCAGCAGCTTAGTCGGCGGGGGGGATACGCAGTATTTT. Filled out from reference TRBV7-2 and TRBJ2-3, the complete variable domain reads GAGVSQSPSNKVTEKGKDVELRCDPISGHTALYWYRQSLGQGLEFLIYFQGNSAPDKSGLPSDRFSAERTGGSVSTLTIQRTQQEDSAVYLCASSLVGGGDTQYFGPGTRLTVL.

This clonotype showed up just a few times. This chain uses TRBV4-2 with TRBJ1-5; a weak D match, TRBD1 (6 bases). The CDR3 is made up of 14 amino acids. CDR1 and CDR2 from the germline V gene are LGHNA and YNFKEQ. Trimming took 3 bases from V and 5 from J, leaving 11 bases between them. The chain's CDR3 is CASSQRGRDQPQHF. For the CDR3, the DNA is TGTGCCAGCAGCCAGAGGGGGAGGGATCAGCCCCAGCATTTT.

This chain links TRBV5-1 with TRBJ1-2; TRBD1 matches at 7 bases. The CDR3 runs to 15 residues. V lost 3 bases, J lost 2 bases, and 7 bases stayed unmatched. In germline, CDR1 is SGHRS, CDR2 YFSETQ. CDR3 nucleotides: TGCGCCAGCAGCTCAACAGGGGAGACAAACTATGGCTACACCTTC. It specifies CASSSTGETNYGYTF.

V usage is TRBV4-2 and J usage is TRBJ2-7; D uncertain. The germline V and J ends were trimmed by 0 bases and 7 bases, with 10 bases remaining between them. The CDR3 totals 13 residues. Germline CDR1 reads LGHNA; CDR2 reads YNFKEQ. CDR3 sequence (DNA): TGTGCCAGCAGCCAAGATTCGGGTGGGGAGCAGTACTTC. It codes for CASSQDSGGEQYF.

CDR3 bases: TGCGCCAGCAGCCTACAGGGGCGGGATGACACTGAAGCTTTCTTT. Encoded protein: CASSLQGRDDTEAFF. The V and J genes are TRBV5-1 and TRBJ1-1; TRBD1 matches 7 bases. V shed 4 bases and J 3 bases; nucleotides not matched to a gene: 9. CDR1 and CDR2 (germline): SGHRS, YFSETQ. This CDR3 is built from 15 residues.

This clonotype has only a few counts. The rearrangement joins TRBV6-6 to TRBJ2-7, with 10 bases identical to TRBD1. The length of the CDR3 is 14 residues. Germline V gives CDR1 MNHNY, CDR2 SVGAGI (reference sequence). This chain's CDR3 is CASSYMTGGYEQNV. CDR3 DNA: TGTGCCAGCAGTTATATGACAGGGGGCTACGAGCAGAACGTC.